What follows are 14 T cell receptor beta chains derived from one specimen sequenced in a study of radiotherapy plus CTLA-4 blockade in lung cancer. TCRdb's copy holds only in-frame clones and misses some; the assay was immunoSEQ multiplex PCR. The sample includes about 39,000 clones, 60% to 80% seen only once; the top ten take about a quarter. The sample consisted of peripheral blood, taken from a patient treated with radiotherapy plus ipilimumab. The receptors come from a human donor with non-small cell lung cancer that progressed on radiotherapy plus ipilimumab.

The chain combines TRBV7-2 with TRBJ1-2; 8 positions match TRBD1. This CDR3 contains 16 residues. Germline CDR1 SGHTA, CDR2 FQGNSA. V lost 5 bases to trimming and J lost 4 bases; unmatched junction nucleotides: 12. CDR3 region: CASSPEWGTGTYGYTF. CDR3 DNA: TGTGCCAGCAGCCCCGAGTGGGGGACAGGTACCTATGGCTACACCTTC.

The V call is TRBV10-2, the J call TRBJ1-1, with TRBD1 as a possible D gene (5 bases). CDR3 length: 14 residues. V lost 6 bases and J 0 bases, leaving 11 bases between the germline ends. Germline CDR1 is WSHSY and CDR2 is SAAADI. CDR3 DNA: TGCGCCAGCAGCTTGACAGACCTGAACACTGAAGCTTTCTTT. Translated, it gives CASSLTDLNTEAFF.

This clone showed up just a few times. The V and J genes are TRBV6-6 and TRBJ1-5; TRBD1 matches at 9 bases. The junction had 7 bases not matched to a gene; V was cut back by 7 bases and J by 6 bases. CDR1 MNHNY and CDR2 SVGAGI come from the germline V gene (reference sequence). The CDR3 loop spans 14 amino acids. The CDR3 reads CASIMGQGFQPQHF. The CDR3 DNA follows: TGTGCCAGCATCATGGGACAGGGATTTCAGCCCCAGCATTTT.

CDR3 sequence (DNA): TGTGCCAGCAGCCAAGAGGCAGGATGGACCTACGAGCAGTACTTC. It is translated as CASSQEAGWTYEQYF. The chain links TRBV14 to TRBJ2-7; D uncertain. V was trimmed by 0 bases and J by 2 bases, leaving 11 bases between them. The CDR3 runs 15 residues. Per the germline V gene, CDR1 is SGHDN and CDR2 is FVKESK. Based on the CDR3 plus reference TRBV14 and TRBJ2-7, the full variable domain is EAGVTQFPSHSVIEKGQTVTLRCDPISGHDNLYWYRRVMGKEIKFLLHFVKESKQDESGMPNNRFLAERTGGTYSTLKVQPAELEDSGVYFCASSQEAGWTYEQYFGPGTRLTVT.

As DNA, the CDR3 is TGTGCCAGCACCCCTAGTGGGGGGACCTCCTACGAGCAGTACTTC. This sequence encodes CASTPSGGTSYEQYF. The gene calls are TRBV7-8 and TRBJ2-7, with D possibly being TRBD2 (6 bases). This CDR3 has 15 amino acids. Trimming left V 7 bases short and J 0 bases short, with 16 bases between. From germline, CDR1 is SGHVS and CDR2 FQNEAQ.

As concerns this clone: At one end the junction does not follow the germline gene, possibly because of a read error. The chain links TRBV7-9 to TRBJ1-1; 7 bases line up with TRBD1. This CDR3 region has 15 residues. Germline CDR1 is SEHNR and CDR2 is FQNEAQ (reference sequence). The CDR3 region has the DNA TGTGCCGGCAGAGGGCCGGGACAGTTAAACACTGAAGCTTTCTTT. This sequence encodes CAGRGPGQLNTEAFF.

The chain combines TRBV7-9 with TRBJ2-3; 7 nucleotides align to TRBD2. The ends lost 5 bases at V and 1 base at J; junction bases unmatched: 12. CDR3 length: 17 amino acids. Germline V lookup: CDR1 SEHNR, CDR2 FQNEAQ (reference sequence). For the CDR3, the DNA is TGTGCCAGCAGCCCCTGGGGGGGGGAATTGCGCACAGATACGCAGTATTTT. Translated, it gives CASSPWGGELRTDTQYF.

The chain joins TRBV27 to TRBJ2-7, with D tentatively TRBD1 (6 bases). The CDR3 sequence is 17 residues long. Germline V lookup: CDR1 MNHEY, CDR2 SMNVEV (reference sequence). V shed 0 bases and J shed 3 bases, with 18 bases lying between them. CDR3 DNA sequence: TGTGCCAGCAGTTTATCGGGGGCGGACGTGGGGTACTACGAGCAGTACTTC. Translating it yields CASSLSGADVGYYEQYF.

This chain uses TRBV5-4 with TRBJ2-5; tentatively, D is TRBD2 (5 bases). The V end was cut by 1 base, the J end by 5 bases, with 12 bases between. CDR1 is SGHNT, CDR2 YYREEE, per germline (reference sequence). The CDR3 runs 14 residues. The CDR3 bases are TGTGCCAGCAGCTTGAATGGCGGGCGGGAGACCCAGTACTTC. This translates into CASSLNGGRETQYF.

The chain recombines TRBV28 with TRBJ1-2; 7 bases map to TRBD1. After removal of 6 bases from V and 4 bases from J, the junction contained 8 bases not matched to a gene. CDR3 length: 14 residues. Germline V gene sequence: CDR1 MDHEN, CDR2 SYDVKM. The CDR3 region has the DNA TGTGCCAGCAGCTGGACAGGACGGGCCTATGGCTACACCTTC. It translates to CASSWTGRAYGYTF.

The gene calls are TRBV7-2 and TRBJ2-5; TRBD2 might be the D (6 bases). The CDR3 has 13 residues. Looked up from germline, CDR1 is SGHTA and CDR2 is FQGNSA. V was shortened by 5 bases and J by 4 bases, with 11 bases between the two germline ends. This CDR3 is CASSRSGRETQYF. Here the CDR3 DNA reads TGTGCCAGCAGCCGTAGCGGAAGAGAGACCCAGTACTTC.

This sequence joins TRBV29-1 and TRBJ2-7, with TRBD1 matching over 9 bases. CDR1 is SQVTM and CDR2 is ANQGSEA in the germline V gene. The CDR3 is 12 residues long. J lost 6 bases, V lost 7 bases, and 7 bases had no gene match. The DNA for the CDR3 is TGCAGCGGGGGGGGACAGGGCCTCGAGCAGTACTTC. It is translated as CSGGGQGLEQYF.

This clone has just one count. The J gene is TRBJ2-2, the V gene TRBV27, with TRBD1 matching 9 bases. CDR3 length: 16 residues. Germline-derived CDR1 and CDR2 are MNHEY and SMNVEV (reference sequence). V trimming: 6 bases; J trimming: 5 bases; junction bases outside the gene matches: 10. CDR3 in amino acids: CASSHKDRGRTGELFF. The CDR3 nucleotides are TGTGCCAGCAGCCACAAGGACAGGGGAAGAACCGGGGAGCTGTTTTTT.

This rearrangement joins TRBV27 to TRBJ1-5; the D is unclear. Germline CDR1 reads MNHEY; CDR2 reads SMNVEV (reference sequence). V shed 5 bases and J shed 1 base, with 9 bases lying between them. The CDR3 is 14 residues long. The CDR3 DNA is TGTGCCAGCAGTCCCTTGGGCAGCAATCAGCCCCAGCATTTT. Translation: CASSPLGSNQPQHF.